This TCR beta chain was found in a study of T cell responses to AZD1222 COVID-19 vaccine. Study-level results: Researchers report vaccine-associated CD4 TCRs spanning spike, with dominance at 160-218 and 743-854. Following two doses of AZD1222, Spike-specific TCR breadth and depth rose.

Produced via immunoSEQ multiplex PCR; TCRdb's table is partial and in-frame only. The sample lists 110,000 or so clones, roughly 88% occurring once. Concerning this clone itself: Its antigen is unknown.

V lost 0 bases and J 6 bases, leaving 13 bases between the germline ends. Germline V lookup: CDR1 SGHRS, CDR2 YFSETQ. The CDR3 is 14 amino acids. Sequenced here: peripheral blood, sampled 28 days after the second AZD1222 dose. The chain employs TRBV5-1 and TRBJ2-7; maybe TRBD1 (6 bases). This TCR was sampled from an adult who received the AZD1222 COVID-19 vaccine. The CDR3 region is CASSLGSGVGEQYF. In DNA, the CDR3 is TGCGCCAGCAGCTTGGGGTCAGGGGTAGGCGAGCAGTACTTC. Full variable domain (rest looked up from reference TRBV5-1 and TRBJ2-7): KAGVTQTPRYLIKTRGQQVTLSCSPISGHRSVSWYQQTPGQGLQFLFEYFSETQRNKGNFPGRFSGRQFSNSRSEMNVSTLELGDSALYLCASSLGSGVGEQYFGPGTRLTVT.